This T cell receptor (beta chain) was sequenced for a study of control samples from healthy donors and cancer patients. The table came from immunoSEQ multiplex PCR; TCRdb's copy has only in-frame clones and leaves some out. The sample records some 150,000 clones, approximately 93% being singletons. This CDR3 spans 12 amino acids. The V end was cut by 1 base, the J end by 5 bases, with 5 bases between. Germline assignment: CDR1 SGHKS and CDR2 YYEKEE (reference sequence). The origin of this receptor is a man aged 50 to 60 in good health. The sequencing sample was made of blood. The rearrangement links TRBV5-5 to TRBJ2-3; D not certain. CDR3 nucleotide sequence: TGTGCCAGCAGCTTGATGGGAGATACGCAGTATTTT. It specifies CASSLMGDTQYF.